The clone carrying this T cell receptor (beta chain) has a handful of counts. These data originate in a study of shared clonotypes between healthy human individuals. In the study overall: The plates for each donor numbered three CD4 naive, three CD4 memory, two CD8 naive and one CD8 memory.

Investigators divided CD4+ cells into CD45RA+ naive and CD45RA-negative memory subsets. Libraries were prepared by immunoSEQ multiplex PCR; TCRdb keeps only in-frame clonotypes and omits some of them. The table includes about 980,000 clones, roughly 72% detected once. The CDR3 length is 16 residues. The V end was cut by 0 bases, the J end by 7 bases, with 13 bases between. In germline, CDR1 is LGHNA, CDR2 YNFKEQ. This TCR came from a young man in good health. The chain uses TRBV4-2 and TRBJ1-6, with D maybe TRBD1 (6 bases). The specimen was memory CD4+ T cells sorted from blood. Documented subset: CD45RA-negative fraction. The CDR3 coding sequence is TGTGCCAGCAGCCAAGAATTTCAGGGGATAAATTCACCCCTCCACTTT. Amino acids: CASSQEFQGINSPLHF.